The entry below describes one T cell receptor beta chain. In the authors' methods: Reference gene primer amplification yielded estimated nucleated cell counts. Data came from immunoSEQ multiplex PCR; TCRdb stores just in-frame clones and leaves some out. The V and J calls and clone size come from that table; D and trimming were worked out from the DNA. Among around 120,000 clones, approximately 85% were seen once, and the ten largest hold roughly 11%. The data originate from a study of blood T cell repertoires in COVID-19. Background on the study: Sites in the United States, Italy and Spain provided acute and convalescent COVID-19 samples. T cells, B-cell-depleted T cells, or PBMCs supplied cDNA or gDNA.

The length of the CDR3 is 15 residues. Germline V gene sequence: CDR1 SGDLS, CDR2 YYNGEE. Trimming removed 4 bases from V and 5 bases from J, with 15 bases in between. Source material: peripheral blood. The chain employs TRBV9 and TRBJ2-2; TRBD1 is a possible D gene (6 bases). The receptor comes from an elderly man with acute or convalescent COVID-19. CDR3 amino acids: CASSLTGQQTGELFF. The DNA of the CDR3 is TGTGCCAGCAGCTTAACCGGACAGCAGACCGGGGAGCTGTTTTTT.